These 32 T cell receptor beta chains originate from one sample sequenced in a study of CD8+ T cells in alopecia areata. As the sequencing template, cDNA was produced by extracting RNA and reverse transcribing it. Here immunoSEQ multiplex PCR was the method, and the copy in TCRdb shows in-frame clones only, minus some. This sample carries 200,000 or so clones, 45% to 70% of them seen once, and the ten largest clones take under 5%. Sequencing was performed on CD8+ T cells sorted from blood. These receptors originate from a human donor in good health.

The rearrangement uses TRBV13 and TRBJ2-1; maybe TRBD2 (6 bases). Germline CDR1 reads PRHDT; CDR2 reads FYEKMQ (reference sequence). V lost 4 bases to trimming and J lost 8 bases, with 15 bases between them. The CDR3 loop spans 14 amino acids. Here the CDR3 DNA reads TGTGCCAGCAGCTCCGGGGCTAGCGACGATGAGCAGTTCTTC. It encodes CASSSGASDDEQFF.

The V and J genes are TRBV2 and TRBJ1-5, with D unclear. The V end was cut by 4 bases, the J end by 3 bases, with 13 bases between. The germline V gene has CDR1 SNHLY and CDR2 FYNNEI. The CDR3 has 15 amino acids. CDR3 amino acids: CASSAVPGYNQPQHF. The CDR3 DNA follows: TGTGCCAGCAGTGCTGTCCCGGGGTACAATCAGCCCCAGCATTTT.

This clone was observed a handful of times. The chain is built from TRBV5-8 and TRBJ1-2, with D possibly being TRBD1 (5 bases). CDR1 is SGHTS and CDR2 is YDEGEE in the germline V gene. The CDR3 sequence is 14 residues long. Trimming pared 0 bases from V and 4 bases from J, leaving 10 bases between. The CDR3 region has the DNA TGTGCCAGCAGCTTGGGGGGCGCAGGCTATGGCTACACCTTC. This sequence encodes CASSLGGAGYGYTF. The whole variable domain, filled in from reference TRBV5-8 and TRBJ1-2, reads EAGVTQSPTHLIKTRGQQATLRCSPISGHTSVYWYQQALGLGLQFLLWYDEGEERNRGNFPPRFSGRQFPNYSSELNVNALELEDSALYLCASSLGGAGYGYTFGSGTRLTVV.

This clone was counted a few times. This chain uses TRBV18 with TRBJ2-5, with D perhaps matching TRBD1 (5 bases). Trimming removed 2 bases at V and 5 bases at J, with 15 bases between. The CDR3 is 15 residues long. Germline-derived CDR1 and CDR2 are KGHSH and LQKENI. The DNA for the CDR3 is TGTGCCAGCTCACCAGGAAACAGGCCCCAGGAGACCCAGTACTTC. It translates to CASSPGNRPQETQYF.

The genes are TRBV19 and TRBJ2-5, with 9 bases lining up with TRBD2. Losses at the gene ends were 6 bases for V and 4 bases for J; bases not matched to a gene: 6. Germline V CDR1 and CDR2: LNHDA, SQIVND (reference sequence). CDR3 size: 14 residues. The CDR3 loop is CASSDLAGRETQYF. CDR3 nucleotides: TGTGCCAGTAGCGATCTAGCGGGGCGAGAGACCCAGTACTTC.

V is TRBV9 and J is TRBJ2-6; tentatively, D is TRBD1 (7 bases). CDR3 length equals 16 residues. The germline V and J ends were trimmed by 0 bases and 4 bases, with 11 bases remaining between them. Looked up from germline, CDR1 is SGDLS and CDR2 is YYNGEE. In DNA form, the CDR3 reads TGTGCCAGCAGCGTAGCGGAGGGGGCCGGGGCCAACGTCCTGACTTTC. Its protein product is CASSVAEGAGANVLTF.

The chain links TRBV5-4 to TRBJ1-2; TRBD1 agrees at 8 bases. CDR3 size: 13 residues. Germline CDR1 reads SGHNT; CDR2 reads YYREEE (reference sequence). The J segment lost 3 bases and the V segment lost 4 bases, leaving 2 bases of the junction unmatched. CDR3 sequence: CASSPTGDYGYTF. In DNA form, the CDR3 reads TGTGCCAGCAGCCCGACAGGGGACTATGGCTACACCTTC.

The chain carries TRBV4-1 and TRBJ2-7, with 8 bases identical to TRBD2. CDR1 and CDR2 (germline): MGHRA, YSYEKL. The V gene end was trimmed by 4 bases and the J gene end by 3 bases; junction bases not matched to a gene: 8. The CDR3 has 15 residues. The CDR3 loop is CASSLRGTRYYEQYF. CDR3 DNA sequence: TGCGCCAGCAGCCTTAGGGGGACTAGGTACTACGAGCAGTACTTC.

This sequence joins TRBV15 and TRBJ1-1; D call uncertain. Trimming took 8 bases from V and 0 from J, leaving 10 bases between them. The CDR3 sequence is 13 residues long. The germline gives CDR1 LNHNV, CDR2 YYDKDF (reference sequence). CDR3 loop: CATSEVVNTEAFF. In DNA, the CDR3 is TGTGCCACCTCGGAGGTCGTGAACACTGAAGCTTTCTTT. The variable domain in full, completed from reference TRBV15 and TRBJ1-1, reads DAMVIQNPRYQVTQFGKPVTLSCSQTLNHNVMYWYQQKSSQAPKLLFHYYDKDFNNEADTPDNFQSRRPNTSFCFLDIRSPGLGDTAMYLCATSEVVNTEAFFGQGTRLTVV.

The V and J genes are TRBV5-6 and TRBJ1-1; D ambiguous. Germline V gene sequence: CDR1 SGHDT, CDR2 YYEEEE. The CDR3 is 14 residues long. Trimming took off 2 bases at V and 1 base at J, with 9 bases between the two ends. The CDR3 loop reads CASSFSPRNTEAFF. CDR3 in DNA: TGTGCCAGCAGCTTCAGTCCCAGGAACACTGAAGCTTTCTTT.

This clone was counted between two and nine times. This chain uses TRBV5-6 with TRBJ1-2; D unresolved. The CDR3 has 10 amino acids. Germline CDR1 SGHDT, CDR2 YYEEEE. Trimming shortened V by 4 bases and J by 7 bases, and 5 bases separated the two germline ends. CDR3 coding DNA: TGTGCCAGCAGCGGCCCTGGCTACACCTTC. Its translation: CASSGPGYTF.

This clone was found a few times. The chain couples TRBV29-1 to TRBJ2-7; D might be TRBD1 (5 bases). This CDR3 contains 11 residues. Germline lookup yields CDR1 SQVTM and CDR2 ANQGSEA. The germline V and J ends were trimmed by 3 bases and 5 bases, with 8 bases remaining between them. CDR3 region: CSVEQGHEQYF. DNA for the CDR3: TGCAGCGTTGAGCAGGGCCACGAGCAGTACTTC.

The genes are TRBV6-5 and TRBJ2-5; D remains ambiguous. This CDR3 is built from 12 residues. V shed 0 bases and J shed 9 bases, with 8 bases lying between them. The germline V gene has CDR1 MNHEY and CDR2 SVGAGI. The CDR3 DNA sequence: TGTGCCAGCAGTTACTCGGGTCCGTCCCAGTACTTC. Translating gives CASSYSGPSQYF.

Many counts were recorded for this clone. CDR3 sequence reads: CASSLRDEQFF. For the CDR3, the DNA is TGTGCCAGCAGTTTGAGGGATGAGCAGTTCTTC. The gene calls are TRBV28 and TRBJ2-1, with D possibly matching TRBD2 (5 bases). Germline V gene data show CDR1 as MDHEN and CDR2 as SYDVKM. The CDR3 sequence is 11 residues long. V was pared by 3 bases and J by 8 bases, with 5 bases between.

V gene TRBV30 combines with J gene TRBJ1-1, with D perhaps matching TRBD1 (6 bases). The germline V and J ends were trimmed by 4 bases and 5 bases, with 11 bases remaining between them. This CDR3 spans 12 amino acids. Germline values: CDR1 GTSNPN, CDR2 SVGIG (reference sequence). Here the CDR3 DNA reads TGTGCCTGGAATCAGGGGACGACTGAAGCTTTCTTT. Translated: CAWNQGTTEAFF.

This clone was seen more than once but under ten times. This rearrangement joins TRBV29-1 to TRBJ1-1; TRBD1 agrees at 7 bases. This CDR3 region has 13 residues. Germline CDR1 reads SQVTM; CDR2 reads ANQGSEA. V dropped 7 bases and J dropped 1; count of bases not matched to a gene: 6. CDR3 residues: CSAGDSRNTEAFF. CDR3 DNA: TGCAGCGCCGGGGACAGCCGGAACACTGAAGCTTTCTTT.

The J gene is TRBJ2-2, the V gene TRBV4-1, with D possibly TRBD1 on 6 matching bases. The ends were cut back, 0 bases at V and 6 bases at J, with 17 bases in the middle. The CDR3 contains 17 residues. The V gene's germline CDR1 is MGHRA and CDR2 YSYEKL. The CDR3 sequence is CASSQDHASWGPGELFF. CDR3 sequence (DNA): TGCGCCAGCAGCCAAGATCACGCGTCTTGGGGGCCCGGGGAGCTGTTTTTT.

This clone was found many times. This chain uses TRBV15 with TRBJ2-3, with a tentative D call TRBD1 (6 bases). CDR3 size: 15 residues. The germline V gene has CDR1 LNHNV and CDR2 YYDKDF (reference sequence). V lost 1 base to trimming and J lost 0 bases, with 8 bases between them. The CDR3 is CATSRGGQSTDTQYF. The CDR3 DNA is TGTGCCACCAGCAGAGGAGGACAGAGCACAGATACGCAGTATTTT.

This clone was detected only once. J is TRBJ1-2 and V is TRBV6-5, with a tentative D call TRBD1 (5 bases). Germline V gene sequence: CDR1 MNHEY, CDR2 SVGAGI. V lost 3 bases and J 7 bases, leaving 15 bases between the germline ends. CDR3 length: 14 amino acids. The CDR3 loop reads CASSYSYTQGGYTF. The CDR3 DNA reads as TGTGCCAGCAGTTATTCATATACGCAGGGTGGCTACACCTTC.

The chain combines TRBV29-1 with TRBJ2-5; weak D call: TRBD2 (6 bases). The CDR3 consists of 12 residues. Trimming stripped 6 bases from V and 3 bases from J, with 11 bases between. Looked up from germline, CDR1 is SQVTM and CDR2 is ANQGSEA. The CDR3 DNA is TGCAGCGTGGACTACGTCGAAGAGACCCAGTACTTC. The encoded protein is CSVDYVEETQYF.

CDR3 sequence reads: CASSLLSSGGYQETQYF. As DNA, the CDR3 is TGTGCCAGCAGTTTATTATCCTCAGGGGGCTACCAAGAGACCCAGTACTTC. This rearrangement joins TRBV27 to TRBJ2-5; 8 nucleotides align to TRBD1. Germline-derived CDR1 and CDR2 are MNHEY and SMNVEV (reference sequence). This CDR3 contains 17 residues. Trimming cost V 1 base and J 0 bases; bases outside gene matches: 7.

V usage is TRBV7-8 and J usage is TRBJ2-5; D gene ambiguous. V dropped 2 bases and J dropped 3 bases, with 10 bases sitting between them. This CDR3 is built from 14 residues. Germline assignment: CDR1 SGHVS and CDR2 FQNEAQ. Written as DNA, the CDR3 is TGTGCCAGCAGCTTAATCCCGCCAAAAGAGACCCAGTACTTC. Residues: CASSLIPPKETQYF.

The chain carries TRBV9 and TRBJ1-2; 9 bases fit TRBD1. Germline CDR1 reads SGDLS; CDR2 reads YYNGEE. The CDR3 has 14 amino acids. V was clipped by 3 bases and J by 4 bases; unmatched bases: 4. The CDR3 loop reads CASSDGTGTYGYTF. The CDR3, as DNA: TGTGCCAGCAGCGACGGGACAGGGACCTATGGCTACACCTTC.

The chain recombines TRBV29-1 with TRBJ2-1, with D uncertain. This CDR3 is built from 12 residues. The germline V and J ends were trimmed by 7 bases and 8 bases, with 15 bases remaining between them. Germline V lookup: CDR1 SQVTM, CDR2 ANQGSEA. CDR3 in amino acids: CSAEIPNYEQFF. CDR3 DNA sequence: TGCAGCGCAGAGATACCGAACTATGAGCAGTTCTTC.

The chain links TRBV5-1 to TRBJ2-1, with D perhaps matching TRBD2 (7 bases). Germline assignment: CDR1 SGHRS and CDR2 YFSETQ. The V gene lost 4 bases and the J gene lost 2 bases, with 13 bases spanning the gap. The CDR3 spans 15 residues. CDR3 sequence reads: CASSMRGPPYNEQFF. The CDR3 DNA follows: TGCGCCAGCAGCATGCGGGGGCCTCCCTACAATGAGCAGTTCTTC.

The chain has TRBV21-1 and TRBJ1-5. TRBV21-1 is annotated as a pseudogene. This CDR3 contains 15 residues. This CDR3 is CASSKVGKSNQPQHF. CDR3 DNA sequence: TGTGCCAGCAGCAAAGTGGGAAAGAGCAATCAGCCCCAGCATTTT.

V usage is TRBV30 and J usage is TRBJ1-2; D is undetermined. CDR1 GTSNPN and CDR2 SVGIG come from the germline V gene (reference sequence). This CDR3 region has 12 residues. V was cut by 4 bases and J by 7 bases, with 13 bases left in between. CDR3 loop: CAWTKIIGGYTF. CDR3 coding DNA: TGTGCCTGGACGAAGATAATTGGTGGCTACACCTTC.

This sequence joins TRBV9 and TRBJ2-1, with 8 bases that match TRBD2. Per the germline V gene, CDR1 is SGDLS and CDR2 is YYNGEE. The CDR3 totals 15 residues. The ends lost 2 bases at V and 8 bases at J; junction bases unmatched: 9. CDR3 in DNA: TGTGCCAGCAGCGTTTCCCGGGGGGGCTTCCATGAGCAGTTCTTC. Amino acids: CASSVSRGGFHEQFF.

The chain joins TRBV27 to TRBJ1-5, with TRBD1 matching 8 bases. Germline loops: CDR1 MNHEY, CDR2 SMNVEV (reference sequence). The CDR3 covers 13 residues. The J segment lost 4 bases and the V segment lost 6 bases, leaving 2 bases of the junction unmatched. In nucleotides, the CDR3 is TGTGCCAGCAGCCGGGACAGGAATCAGCCCCAGCATTTT. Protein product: CASSRDRNQPQHF.

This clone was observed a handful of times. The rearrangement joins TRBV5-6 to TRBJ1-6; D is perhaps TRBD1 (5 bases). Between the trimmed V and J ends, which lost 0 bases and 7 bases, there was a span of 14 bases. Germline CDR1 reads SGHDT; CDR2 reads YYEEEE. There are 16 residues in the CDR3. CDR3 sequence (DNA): TGTGCCAGCAGCTTGGACAGGAACCGATTAAATTCACCCCTCCACTTT. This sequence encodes CASSLDRNRLNSPLHF.

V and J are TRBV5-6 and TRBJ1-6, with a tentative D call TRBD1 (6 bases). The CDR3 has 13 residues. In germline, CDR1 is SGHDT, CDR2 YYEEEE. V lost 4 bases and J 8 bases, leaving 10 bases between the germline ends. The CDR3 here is CASSPDSYSPLHF. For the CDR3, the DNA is TGTGCCAGCAGCCCGGACAGTTATTCACCCCTCCACTTT. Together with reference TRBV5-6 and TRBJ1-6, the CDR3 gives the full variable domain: DAGVTQSPTHLIKTRGQQVTLRCSPKSGHDTVSWYQQALGQGPQFIFQYYEEEERQRGNFPDRFSGHQFPNYSSELNVNALLLGDSALYLCASSPDSYSPLHFGNGTRLTVT.

The CDR3 bases are TGCGCCAGCAGCTTGGTCCCGATCTATGGCTACACCTTC. Translation: CASSLVPIYGYTF. This chain connects TRBV5-1 to TRBJ1-2; D not resolved. Germline CDR1 and CDR2: SGHRS and YFSETQ. This CDR3 spans 13 amino acids. Trimming stripped 0 bases from V and 4 bases from J, with 7 bases between. Full variable domain (outside the CDR3, taken from reference TRBV5-1 and TRBJ1-2): KAGVTQTPRYLIKTRGQQVTLSCSPISGHRSVSWYQQTPGQGLQFLFEYFSETQRNKGNFPGRFSGRQFSNSRSEMNVSTLELGDSALYLCASSLVPIYGYTFGSGTRLTVV.